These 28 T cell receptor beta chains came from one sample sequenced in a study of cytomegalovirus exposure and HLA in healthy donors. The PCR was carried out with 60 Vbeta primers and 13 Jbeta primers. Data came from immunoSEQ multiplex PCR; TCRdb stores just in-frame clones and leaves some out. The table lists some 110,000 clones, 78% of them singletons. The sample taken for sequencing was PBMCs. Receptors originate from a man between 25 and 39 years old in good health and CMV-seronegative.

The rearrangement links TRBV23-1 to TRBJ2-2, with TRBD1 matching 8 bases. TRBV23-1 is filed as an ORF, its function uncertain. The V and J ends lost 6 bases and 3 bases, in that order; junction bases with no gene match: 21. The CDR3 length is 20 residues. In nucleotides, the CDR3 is TGCGCCAGCAGGGAGGGCCTAAGACAGGGGCCGCGCCTCGACACCGGGGAGCTGTTTTTT. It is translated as CASREGLRQGPRLDTGELFF.

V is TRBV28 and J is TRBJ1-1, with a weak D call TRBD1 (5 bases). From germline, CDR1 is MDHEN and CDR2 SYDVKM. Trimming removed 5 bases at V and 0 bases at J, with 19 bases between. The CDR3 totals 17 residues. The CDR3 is CASSLTRGTHMNTEAFF. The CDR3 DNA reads TGTGCCAGCAGTCTTACGCGGGGGACTCACATGAACACTGAAGCTTTCTTT.

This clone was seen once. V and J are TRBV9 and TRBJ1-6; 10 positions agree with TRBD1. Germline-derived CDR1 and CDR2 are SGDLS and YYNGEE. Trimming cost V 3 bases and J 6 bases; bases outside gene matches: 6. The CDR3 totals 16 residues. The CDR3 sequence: CASSASGDRGNSPLHF. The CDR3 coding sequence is TGTGCCAGCAGCGCAAGCGGGGACAGGGGTAATTCACCCCTCCACTTT.

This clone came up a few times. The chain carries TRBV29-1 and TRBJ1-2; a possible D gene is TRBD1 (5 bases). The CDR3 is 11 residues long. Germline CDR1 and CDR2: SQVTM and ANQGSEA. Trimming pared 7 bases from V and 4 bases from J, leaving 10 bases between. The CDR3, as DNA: TGCAGCGGTAGGGGTTCCTATGGCTACACCTTC. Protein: CSGRGSYGYTF.

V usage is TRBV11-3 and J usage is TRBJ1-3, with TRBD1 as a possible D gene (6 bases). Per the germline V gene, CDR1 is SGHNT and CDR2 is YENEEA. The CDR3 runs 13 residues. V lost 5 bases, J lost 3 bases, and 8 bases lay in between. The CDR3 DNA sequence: TGTGCCAGCAGCCCAGGGGATGGAAACACCATATATTTT. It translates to CASSPGDGNTIYF.

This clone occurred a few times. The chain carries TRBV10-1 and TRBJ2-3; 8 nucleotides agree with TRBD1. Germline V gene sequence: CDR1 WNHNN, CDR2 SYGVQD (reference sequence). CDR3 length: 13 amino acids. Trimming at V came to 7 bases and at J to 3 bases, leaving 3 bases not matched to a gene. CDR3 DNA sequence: TGCGCCAGCACAGGGGGCGGGACAGATACGCAGTATTTT. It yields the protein CASTGGGTDTQYF.

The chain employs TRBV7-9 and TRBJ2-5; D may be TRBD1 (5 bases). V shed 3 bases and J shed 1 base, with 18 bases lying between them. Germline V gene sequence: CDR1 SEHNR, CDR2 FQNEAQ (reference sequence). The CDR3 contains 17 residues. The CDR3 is CASSFGRTTDIQETQYF. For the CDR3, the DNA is TGTGCCAGCAGCTTTGGCCGTACAACGGACATCCAAGAGACCCAGTACTTC. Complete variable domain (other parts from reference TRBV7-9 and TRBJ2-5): DTGVSQNPRHKITKRGQNVTFRCDPISEHNRLYWYRQTLGQGPEFLTYFQNEAQLEKSRLLSDRFSAERPKGSFSTLEIQRTEQGDSAMYLCASSFGRTTDIQETQYFGPGTRLLVL.

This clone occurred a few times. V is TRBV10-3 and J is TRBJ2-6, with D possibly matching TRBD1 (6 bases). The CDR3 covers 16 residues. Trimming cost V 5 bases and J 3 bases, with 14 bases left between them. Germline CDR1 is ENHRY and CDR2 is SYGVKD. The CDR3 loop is CAISPGHSGGANVLTF. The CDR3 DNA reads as TGTGCCATCAGTCCGGGACACAGTGGTGGGGCCAACGTCCTGACTTTC.

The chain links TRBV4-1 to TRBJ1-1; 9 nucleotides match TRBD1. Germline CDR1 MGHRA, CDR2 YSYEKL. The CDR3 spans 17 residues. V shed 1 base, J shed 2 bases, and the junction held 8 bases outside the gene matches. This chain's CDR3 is CASSQGGTGSVNTEAFF. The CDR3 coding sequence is TGCGCCAGCAGCCAAGGCGGGACAGGGTCGGTTAACACTGAAGCTTTCTTT.

CDR3 sequence reads: CASRPTTDRGNEQFF. CDR3 DNA sequence: TGTGCCAGCAGACCAACTACTGACAGGGGGAATGAGCAGTTCTTC. J is TRBJ2-1 and V is TRBV27; the match to TRBD1 covers 9 bases. V was clipped by 6 bases and J by 7 bases; unmatched bases: 10. The CDR3 is made up of 15 amino acids. The germline gives CDR1 MNHEY, CDR2 SMNVEV (reference sequence).

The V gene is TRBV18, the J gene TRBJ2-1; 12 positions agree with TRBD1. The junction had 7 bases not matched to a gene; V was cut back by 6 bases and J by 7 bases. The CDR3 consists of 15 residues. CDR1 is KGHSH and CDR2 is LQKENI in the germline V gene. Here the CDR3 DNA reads TGTGCCAGCTCCCCCCGGGACAGGGGGCGGAATGAGCAGTTCTTC. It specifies CASSPRDRGRNEQFF.

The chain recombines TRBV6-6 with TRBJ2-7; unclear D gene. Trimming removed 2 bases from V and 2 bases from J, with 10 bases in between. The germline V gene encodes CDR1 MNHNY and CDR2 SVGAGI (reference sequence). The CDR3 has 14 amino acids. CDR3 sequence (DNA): TGTGCCAGCAGTTACCCGATTGACACCTACGAGCAGTACTTC. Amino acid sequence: CASSYPIDTYEQYF.

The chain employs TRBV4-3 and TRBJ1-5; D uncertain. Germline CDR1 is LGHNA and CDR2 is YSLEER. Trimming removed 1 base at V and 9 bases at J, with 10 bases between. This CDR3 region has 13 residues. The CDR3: CASSQATIRPQHF. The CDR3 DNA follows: TGCGCCAGCAGCCAAGCCACGATCAGGCCCCAGCATTTT.

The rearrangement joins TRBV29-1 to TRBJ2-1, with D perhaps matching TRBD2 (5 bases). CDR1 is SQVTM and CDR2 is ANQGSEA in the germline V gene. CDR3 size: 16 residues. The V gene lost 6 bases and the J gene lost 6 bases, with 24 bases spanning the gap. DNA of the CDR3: TGCAGCGTAAAGATAGCAGTGCGGGCGGTTTTCAATGAGCAGTTCTTC. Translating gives CSVKIAVRAVFNEQFF.

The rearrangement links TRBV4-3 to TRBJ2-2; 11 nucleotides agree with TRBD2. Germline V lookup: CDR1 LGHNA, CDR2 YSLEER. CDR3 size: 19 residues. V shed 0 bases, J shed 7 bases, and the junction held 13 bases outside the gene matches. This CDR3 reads CASSQDPIAGGFRGGELFF. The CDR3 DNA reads TGCGCCAGCAGCCAAGATCCCATAGCGGGGGGGTTTAGGGGCGGGGAGCTGTTTTTT.

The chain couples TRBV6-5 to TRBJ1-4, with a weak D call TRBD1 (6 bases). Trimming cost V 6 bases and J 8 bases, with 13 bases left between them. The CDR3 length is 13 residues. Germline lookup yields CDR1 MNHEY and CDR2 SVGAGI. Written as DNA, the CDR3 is TGTGCCAGCAGCCCCAGGGGAGGGGAAAAACTGTTTTTT. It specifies CASSPRGGEKLFF.

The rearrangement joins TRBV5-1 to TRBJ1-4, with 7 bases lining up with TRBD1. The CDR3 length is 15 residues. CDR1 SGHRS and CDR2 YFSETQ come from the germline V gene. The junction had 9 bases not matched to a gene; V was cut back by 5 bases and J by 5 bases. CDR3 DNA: TGCGCCAGCAGGTACGGGACAGTTCTAAATGAAAAACTGTTTTTT. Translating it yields CASRYGTVLNEKLFF.

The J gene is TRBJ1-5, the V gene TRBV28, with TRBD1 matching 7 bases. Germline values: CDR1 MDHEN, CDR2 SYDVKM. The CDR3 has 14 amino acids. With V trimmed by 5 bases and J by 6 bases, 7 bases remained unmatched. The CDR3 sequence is CASSPQGSTQPQHF. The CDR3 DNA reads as TGTGCCAGCAGTCCACAGGGGTCTACTCAGCCCCAGCATTTT.

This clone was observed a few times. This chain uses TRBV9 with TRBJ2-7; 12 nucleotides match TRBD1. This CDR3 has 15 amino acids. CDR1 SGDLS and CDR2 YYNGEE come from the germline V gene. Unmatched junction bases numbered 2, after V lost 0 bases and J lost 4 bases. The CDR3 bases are TGTGCCAGCAGCGTAGAGGGACAGGGGGCTTACGAGCAGTACTTC. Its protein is CASSVEGQGAYEQYF.

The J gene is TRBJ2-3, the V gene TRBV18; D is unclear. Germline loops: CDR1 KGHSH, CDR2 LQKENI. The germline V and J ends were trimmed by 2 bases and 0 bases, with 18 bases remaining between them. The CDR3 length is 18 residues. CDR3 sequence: CASSPSILKRTSTDTQYF. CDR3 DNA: TGTGCCAGCTCACCAAGCATCCTAAAGCGAACTAGCACAGATACGCAGTATTTT.

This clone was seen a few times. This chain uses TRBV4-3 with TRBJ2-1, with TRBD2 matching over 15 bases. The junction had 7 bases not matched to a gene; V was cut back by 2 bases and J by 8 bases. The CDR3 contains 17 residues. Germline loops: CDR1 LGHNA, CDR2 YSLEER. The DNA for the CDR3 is TGCGCCAGCAGCCAATCCTTTGGACTAGCGGGAGGGGATGAGCAGTTCTTC. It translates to CASSQSFGLAGGDEQFF.

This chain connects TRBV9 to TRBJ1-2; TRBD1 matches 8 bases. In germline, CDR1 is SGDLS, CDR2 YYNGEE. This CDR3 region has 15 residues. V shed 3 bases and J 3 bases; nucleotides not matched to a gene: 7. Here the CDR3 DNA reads TGTGCCAGCAGCGGAACAGACAGGGGCCACTATGGCTACACCTTC. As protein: CASSGTDRGHYGYTF.

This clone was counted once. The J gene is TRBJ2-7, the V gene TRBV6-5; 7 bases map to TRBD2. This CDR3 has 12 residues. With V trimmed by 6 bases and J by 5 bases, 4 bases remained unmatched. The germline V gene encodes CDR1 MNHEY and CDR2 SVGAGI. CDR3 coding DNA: TGTGCCAGCAGCTGGGGAGGGGACGAGCAGTACTTC. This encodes CASSWGGDEQYF.

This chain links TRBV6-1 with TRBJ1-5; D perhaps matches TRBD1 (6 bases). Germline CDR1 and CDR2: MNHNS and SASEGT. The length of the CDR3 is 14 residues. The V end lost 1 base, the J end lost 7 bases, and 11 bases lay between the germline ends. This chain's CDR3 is CASSEDRARQPQHF. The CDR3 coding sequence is TGTGCCAGCAGTGAAGACAGGGCTCGGCAGCCCCAGCATTTT.

CDR3 coding DNA: TGCAGCGTTGTTCTGGAGACCCAGTACTTC. Translation gives CSVVLETQYF. The chain carries TRBV29-1 and TRBJ2-5, with D unresolved. Trimming left V 4 bases short and J 5 bases short, with 5 bases between. CDR3 length: 10 residues. Germline CDR1 SQVTM, CDR2 ANQGSEA.

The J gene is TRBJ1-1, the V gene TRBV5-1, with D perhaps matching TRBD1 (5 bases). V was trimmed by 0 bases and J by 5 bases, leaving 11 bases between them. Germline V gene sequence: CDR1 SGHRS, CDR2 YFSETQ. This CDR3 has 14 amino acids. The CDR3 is CASSLDVPGTEAFF. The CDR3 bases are TGCGCCAGCAGCTTGGACGTCCCAGGGACTGAAGCTTTCTTT.

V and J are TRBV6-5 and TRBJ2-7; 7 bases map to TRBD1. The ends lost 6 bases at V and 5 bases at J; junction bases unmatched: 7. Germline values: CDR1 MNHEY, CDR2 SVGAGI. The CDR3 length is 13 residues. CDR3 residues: CASRWGQSDEQYF. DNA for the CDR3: TGTGCCAGCAGGTGGGGACAGAGCGACGAGCAGTACTTC.

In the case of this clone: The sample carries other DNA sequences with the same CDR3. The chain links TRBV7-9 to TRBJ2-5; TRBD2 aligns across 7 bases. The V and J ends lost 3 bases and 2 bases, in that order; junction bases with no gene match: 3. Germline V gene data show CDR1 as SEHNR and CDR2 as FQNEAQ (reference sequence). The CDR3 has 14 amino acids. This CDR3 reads CASSLASGQETQYF. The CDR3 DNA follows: TGTGCCAGCAGCTTGGCTAGCGGACAAGAGACCCAGTACTTC.